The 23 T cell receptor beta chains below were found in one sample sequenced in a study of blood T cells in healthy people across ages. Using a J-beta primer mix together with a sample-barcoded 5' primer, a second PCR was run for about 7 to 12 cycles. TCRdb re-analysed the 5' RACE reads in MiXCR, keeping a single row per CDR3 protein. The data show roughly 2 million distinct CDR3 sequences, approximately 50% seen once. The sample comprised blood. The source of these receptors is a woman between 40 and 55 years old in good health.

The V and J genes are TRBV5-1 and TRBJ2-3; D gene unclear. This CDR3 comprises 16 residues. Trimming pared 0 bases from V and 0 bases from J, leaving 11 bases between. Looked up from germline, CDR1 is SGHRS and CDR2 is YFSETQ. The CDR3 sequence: CASSLAEFTSTDTQYF. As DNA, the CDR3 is TGCGCCAGCAGCTTGGCCGAGTTTACTAGCACAGATACGCAGTATTTT.

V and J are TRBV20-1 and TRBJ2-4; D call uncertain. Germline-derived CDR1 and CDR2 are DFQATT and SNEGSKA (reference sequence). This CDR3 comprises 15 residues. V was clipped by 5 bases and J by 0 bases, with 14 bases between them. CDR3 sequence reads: CSARPGFLAKNIQYF. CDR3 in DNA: TGCAGTGCTCGACCGGGCTTCTTAGCCAAAAACATTCAGTACTTC.

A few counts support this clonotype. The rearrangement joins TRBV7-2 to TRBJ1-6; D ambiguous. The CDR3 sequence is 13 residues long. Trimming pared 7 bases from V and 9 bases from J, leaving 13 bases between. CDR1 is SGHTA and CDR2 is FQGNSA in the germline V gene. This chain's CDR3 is CASTKSDGSPLHF. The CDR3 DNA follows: TGTGCCAGCACCAAGTCCGACGGTTCACCCCTCCACTTT.

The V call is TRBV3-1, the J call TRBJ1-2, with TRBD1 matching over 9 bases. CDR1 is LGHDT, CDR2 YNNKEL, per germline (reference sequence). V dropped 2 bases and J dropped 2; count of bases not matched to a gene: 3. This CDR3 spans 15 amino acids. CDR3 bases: TGTGCCAGCAGCCAAAACAGGGGGCGCAACTATGGCTACACCTTC. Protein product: CASSQNRGRNYGYTF.

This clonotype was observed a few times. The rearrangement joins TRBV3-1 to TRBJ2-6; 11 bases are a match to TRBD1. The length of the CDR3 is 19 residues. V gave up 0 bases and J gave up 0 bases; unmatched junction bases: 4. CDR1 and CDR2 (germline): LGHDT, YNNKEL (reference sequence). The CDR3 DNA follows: TGTGCCAGCAGCCAAGATAGGACAGGGGGCCTCTCTGGGGCCAACGTCCTGACTTTC. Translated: CASSQDRTGGLSGANVLTF.

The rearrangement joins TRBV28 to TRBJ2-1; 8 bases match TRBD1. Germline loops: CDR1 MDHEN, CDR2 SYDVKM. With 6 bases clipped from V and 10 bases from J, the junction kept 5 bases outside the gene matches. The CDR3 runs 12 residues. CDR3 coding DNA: TGTGCCAGCAGGGGAGACAGGGGCGAGCAGTTCTTC. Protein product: CASRGDRGEQFF.

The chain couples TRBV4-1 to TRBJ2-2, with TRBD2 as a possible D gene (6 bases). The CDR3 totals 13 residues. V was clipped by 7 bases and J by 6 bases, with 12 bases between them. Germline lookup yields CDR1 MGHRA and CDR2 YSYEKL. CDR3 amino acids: CASTPGGSGELFF. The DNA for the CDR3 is TGCGCCAGCACCCCTGGGGGGTCCGGGGAGCTGTTTTTT.

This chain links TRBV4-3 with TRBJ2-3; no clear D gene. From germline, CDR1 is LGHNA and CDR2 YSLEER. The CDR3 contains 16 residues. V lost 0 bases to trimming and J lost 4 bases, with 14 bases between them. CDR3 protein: CASSQDERRRADTQYF. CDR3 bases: TGCGCCAGCAGCCAAGATGAGAGACGTCGTGCAGATACGCAGTATTTT.

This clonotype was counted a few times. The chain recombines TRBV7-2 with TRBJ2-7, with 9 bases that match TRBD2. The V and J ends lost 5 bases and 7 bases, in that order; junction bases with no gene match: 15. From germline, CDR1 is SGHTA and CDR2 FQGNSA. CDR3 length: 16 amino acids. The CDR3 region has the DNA TGTGCCAGCAGCCCTTCCCCTAGCGGGACCTACAATGAGCAGTACTTC. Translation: CASSPSPSGTYNEQYF.

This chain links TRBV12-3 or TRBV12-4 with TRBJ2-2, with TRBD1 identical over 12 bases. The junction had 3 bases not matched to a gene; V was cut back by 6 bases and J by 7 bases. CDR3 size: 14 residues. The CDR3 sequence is CASRGTGGHGELFF. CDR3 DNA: TGTGCCAGCAGAGGGACAGGGGGCCACGGGGAGCTGTTTTTT.

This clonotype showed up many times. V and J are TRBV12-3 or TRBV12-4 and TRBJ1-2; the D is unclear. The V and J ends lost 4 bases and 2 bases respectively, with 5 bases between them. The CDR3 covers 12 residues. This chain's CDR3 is CASSSDNYGYTF. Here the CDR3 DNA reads TGTGCCAGCAGTTCAGACAACTATGGCTACACCTTC.

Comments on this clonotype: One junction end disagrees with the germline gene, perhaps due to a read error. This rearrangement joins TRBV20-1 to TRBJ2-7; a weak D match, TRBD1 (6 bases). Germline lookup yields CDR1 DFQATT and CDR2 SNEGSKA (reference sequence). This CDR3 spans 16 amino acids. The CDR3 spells CSTRDPQLRGSYEQYF. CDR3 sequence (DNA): TGCAGTACTAGAGATCCCCAATTGAGGGGGTCCTACGAGCAGTACTTC.

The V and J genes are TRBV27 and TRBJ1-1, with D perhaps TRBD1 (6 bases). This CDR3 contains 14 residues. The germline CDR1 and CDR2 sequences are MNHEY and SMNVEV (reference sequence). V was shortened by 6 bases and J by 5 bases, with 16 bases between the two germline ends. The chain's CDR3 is CASSLRGGATEAFF. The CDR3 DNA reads TGTGCCAGCAGCCTACGGGGGGGGGCGACTGAAGCTTTCTTT.

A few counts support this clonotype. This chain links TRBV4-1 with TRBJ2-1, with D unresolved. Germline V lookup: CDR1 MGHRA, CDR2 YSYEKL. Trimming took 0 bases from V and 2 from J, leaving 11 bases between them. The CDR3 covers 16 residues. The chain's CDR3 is CASSQDRAVAYNEQFF. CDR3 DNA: TGCGCCAGCAGCCAAGATAGGGCAGTGGCCTACAATGAGCAGTTCTTC.

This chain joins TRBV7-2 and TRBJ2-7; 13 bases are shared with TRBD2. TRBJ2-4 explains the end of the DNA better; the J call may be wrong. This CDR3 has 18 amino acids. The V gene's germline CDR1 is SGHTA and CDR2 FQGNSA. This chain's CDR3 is CASSGTRTSGGAVGIQYF. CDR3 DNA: TGTGCCAGCAGCGGGACGCGGACTAGCGGGGGCGCGGTTGGCATTCAGTACTTC.

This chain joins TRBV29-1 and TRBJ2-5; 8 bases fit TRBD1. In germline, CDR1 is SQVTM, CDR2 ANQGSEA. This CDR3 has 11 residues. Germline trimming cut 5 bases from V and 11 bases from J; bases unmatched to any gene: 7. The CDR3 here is CSVFLTGAQYF. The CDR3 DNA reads TGCAGCGTTTTCCTGACAGGGGCTCAGTACTTC. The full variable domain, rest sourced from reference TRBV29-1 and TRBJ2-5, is SAVISQKPSRDICQRGTSLTIQCQVDSQVTMMFWYRQQPGQSLTLIATANQGSEATYESGFVIDKFPISRPNLTFSTLTVSNMSPEDSSIYLCSVFLTGAQYFGPGTRLLVL.

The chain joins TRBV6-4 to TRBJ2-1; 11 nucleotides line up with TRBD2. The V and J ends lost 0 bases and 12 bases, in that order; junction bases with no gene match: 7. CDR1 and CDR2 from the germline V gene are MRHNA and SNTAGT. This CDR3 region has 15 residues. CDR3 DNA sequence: TGTGCCAGCAGTGACTCCGCTAGCGGGGGGAATTGGCAGTTCTTC. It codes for CASSDSASGGNWQFF.

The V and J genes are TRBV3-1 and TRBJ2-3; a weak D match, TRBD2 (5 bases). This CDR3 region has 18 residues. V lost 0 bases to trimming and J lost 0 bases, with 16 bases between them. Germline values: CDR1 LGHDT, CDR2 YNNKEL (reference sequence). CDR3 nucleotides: TGTGCCAGCAGCCAAGATCCAGGAACGGGGAGAAGCACAGATACGCAGTATTTT. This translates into CASSQDPGTGRSTDTQYF.

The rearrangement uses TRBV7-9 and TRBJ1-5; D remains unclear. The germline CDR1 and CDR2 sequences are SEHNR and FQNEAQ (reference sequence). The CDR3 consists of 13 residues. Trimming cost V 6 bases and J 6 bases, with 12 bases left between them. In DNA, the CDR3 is TGTGCCAGCAGTGGCGGTGTCGGTCAGCCCCAGCATTTT. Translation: CASSGGVGQPQHF.

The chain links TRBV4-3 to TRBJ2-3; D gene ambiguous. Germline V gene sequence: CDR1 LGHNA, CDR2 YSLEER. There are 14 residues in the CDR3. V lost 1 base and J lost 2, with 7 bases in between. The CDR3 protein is CASSQGANTDTQYF. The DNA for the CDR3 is TGCGCCAGCAGCCAAGGGGCCAACACAGATACGCAGTATTTT.

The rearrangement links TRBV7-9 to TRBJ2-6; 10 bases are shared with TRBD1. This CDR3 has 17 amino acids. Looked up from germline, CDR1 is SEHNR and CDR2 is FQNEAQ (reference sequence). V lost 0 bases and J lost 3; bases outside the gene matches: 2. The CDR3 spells CASSLATGGYGANVLTF. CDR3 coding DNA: TGTGCCAGCAGCTTAGCGACAGGGGGCTATGGGGCCAACGTCCTGACTTTC.

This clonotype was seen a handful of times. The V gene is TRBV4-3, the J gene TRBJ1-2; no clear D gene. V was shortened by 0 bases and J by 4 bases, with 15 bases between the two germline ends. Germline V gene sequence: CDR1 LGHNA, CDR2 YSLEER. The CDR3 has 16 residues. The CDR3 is CASSQDSQYPIYGYTF. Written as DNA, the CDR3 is TGCGCCAGCAGCCAAGACAGCCAGTACCCGATCTATGGCTACACCTTC.

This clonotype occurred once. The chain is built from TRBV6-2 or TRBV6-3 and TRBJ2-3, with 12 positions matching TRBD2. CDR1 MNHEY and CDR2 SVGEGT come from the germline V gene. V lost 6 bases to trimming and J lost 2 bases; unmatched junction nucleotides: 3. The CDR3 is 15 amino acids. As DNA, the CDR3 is TGTGCCAGCAGGACTAGCGGGGGCCTCACAGATACGCAGTATTTT. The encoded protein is CASRTSGGLTDTQYF.